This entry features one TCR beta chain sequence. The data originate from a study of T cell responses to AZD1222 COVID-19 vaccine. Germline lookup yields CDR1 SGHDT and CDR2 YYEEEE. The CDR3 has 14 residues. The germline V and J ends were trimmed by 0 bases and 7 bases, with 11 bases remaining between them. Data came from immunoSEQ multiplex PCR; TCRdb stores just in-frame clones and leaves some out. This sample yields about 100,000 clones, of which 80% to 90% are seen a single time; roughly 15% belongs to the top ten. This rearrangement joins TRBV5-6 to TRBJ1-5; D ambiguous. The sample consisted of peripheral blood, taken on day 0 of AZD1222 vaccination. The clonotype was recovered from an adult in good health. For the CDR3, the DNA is TGTGCCAGCAGCTTGGGAGGGAAAGGACAGCCCCAGCATTTT. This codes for CASSLGGKGQPQHF.